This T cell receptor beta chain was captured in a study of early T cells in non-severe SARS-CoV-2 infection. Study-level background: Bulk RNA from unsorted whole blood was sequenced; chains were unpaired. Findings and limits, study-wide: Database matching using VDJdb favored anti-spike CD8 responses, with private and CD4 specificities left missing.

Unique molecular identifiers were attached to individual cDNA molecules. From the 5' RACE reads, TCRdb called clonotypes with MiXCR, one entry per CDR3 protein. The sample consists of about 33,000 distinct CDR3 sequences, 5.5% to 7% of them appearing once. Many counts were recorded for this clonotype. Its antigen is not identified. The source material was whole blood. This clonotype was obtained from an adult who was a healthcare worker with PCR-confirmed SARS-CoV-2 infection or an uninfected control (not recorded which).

DNA of the CDR3: TGTGCCAGCTCCCTGGGACAGTCCTACAATGAGCAGTTCTTC. Its protein product is CASSLGQSYNEQFF. The chain uses TRBV18 and TRBJ2-1; 7 positions match TRBD1. CDR1 is KGHSH and CDR2 is LQKENI in the germline V gene. V lost 6 bases, J lost 1 base, and 3 bases stayed unmatched. This CDR3 is 14 amino acids long.